Listed below are T cell receptor beta chains from one sample, sequenced in a study of persistence of HIV-infected CD4 T cells. Their target antigens are unknown. Sequencing used immunoSEQ multiplex PCR; TCRdb keeps in-frame clones, though not all of them. Of about 48,000 clones listed, about 80% were seen once; the top ten hold around 3%. The source was CD4+ T cells sorted from PBMCs after roughly 17-hour stimulation, collected from a patient who received antiretroviral therapy. The source is an adult man with HIV who was CMV-seropositive. The CDR3 runs from the conserved cysteine through the conserved F or W. A D gene is named only where the DNA matches it firmly. Only part of the rows carry a size: once, few, many, or a class if the clone is expanded.

J gene,V gene,D gene,clone size,CDR3 protein,CDR3 DNA
TRBJ2-1,TRBV27,TRBD2,.,CASSLEWTSGSGSSYNEQFF,TGTGCCAGCAGTTTAGAATGGACTAGCGGGAGTGGGAGCTCCTACAATGAGCAGTTCTTC
TRBJ1-6,TRBV6-5,.,few,CASRSVLNSPLHF,TGTGCCAGCCGGTCGGTCCTCAATTCACCCCTCCACTTT
TRBJ1-6,TRBV7-8,.,.,CASSLRGEYNSPLHF,TGTGCCAGCAGCTTACGGGGAGAGTATAATTCACCCCTCCACTTT
TRBJ2-7,TRBV12-3/TRBV12-4,.,.,CASSLVGEQYF,TGTGCCAGCAGTTTAGTGGGCGAGCAGTACTTC
TRBJ1-6,TRBV27,.,few,CASSIGPTSSYNSPLHF,TGTGCCAGCAGTATTGGACCCACGAGCTCCTATAATTCACCCCTCCACTTT
TRBJ1-3,TRBV7-8,.,.,CASSLPGTGNTIYF,TGTGCCAGCAGCTTACCCGGGACTGGAAACACCATATATTTT
TRBJ2-3,TRBV7-2,TRBD2,.,CASSLAHPSGSGADTQYF,TGTGCCAGCAGCTTAGCGCACCCTAGCGGGAGTGGGGCAGATACGCAGTATTTT
TRBJ2-7,TRBV29-1,TRBD1,.,CSVARQGASYEQYF,TGCAGCGTAGCCCGACAGGGGGCATCCTACGAGCAGTACTTC
TRBJ1-6,TRBV14,.,once,CASSQGPTGAIYSPLHF,TGTGCCAGCAGCCAAGGGCCGACGGGGGCTATTTATTCACCCCTCCACTTT
TRBJ2-7,TRBV6-5,.,medium-sized,CASSRGATSYEQYF,TGTGCCAGCAGTCGGGGGGCCACCTCCTACGAGCAGTACTTC